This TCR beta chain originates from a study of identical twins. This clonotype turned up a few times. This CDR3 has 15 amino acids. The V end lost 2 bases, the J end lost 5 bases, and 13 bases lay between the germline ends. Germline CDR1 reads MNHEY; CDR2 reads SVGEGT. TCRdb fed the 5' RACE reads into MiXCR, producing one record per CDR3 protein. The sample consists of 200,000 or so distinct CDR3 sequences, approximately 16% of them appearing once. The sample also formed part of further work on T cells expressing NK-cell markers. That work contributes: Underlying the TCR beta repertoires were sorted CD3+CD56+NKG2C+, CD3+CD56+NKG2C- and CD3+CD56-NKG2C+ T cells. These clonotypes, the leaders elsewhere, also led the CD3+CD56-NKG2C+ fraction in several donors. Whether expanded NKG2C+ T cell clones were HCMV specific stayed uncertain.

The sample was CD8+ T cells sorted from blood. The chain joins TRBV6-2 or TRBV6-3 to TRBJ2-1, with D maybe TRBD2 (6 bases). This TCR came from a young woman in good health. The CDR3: CASSYGPRENNEQFF. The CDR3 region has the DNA TGTGCCAGCAGTTACGGACCCCGGGAGAACAATGAGCAGTTCTTC.